This is a list of T cell receptor beta chains from one sample in a study of memory CD4+ T cells and cytomegalovirus serostatus. TCRdb's table, derived via immunoSEQ multiplex PCR, lists solely in-frame clones and lacks some. This table has about 52,000 clones, approximately 80% appearing once. Sequencing input: memory CD4+ T cells from blood. These receptors originate from an adult in good health and CMV-seropositive. CDR3s include the opening cysteine and the closing phenylalanine or tryptophan. Each record gives: J gene, clone size, D gene, V gene, CDR3 protein, CDR3 DNA. The D gene is left open where the match is weak. Expanded clones are given a class, and other clones once, few, many or no size at all.

TRBJ1-3	medium-sized	.	TRBV2	CASSELGNTIYF	TGTGCCAGCAGTGAACTCGGAAACACCATATATTTT
TRBJ1-1	once	.	TRBV7-2	CASSLGGQGNTEAFF	TGTGCCAGCAGCTTAGGAGGCCAGGGAAACACTGAAGCTTTCTTT
TRBJ1-1	.	TRBD1	TRBV7-2	CASSLLQGGTEAFF	TGTGCCAGCAGCTTACTACAGGGGGGCACTGAAGCTTTCTTT
TRBJ1-5	.	.	TRBV7-6	CASSLGLYQPQHF	TGTGCCAGCAGCCTGGGCCTCTATCAGCCCCAGCATTTT
TRBJ1-5	.	TRBD1	TRBV6-5	CASRTSGGANQPQHF	TGTGCCAGCAGGACATCAGGGGGGGCAAATCAGCCCCAGCATTTT
TRBJ1-1	.	.	TRBV5-4	CASSPAGGRLTEAFF	TGTGCCAGCAGCCCGGCGGGGGGCAGGTTAACTGAAGCTTTCTTT
TRBJ1-2	.	.	TRBV5-6	CASSLSAGNGYTF	TGTGCCAGCAGCTTGTCGGCAGGGAATGGCTACACCTTC
TRBJ1-3	.	.	TRBV23-1	CASSQSLAPPGNTIYF	TGCGCCAGCAGTCAATCCCTGGCCCCTCCTGGAAACACCATATATTTT
TRBJ1-5	once	TRBD1	TRBV2	CASSSTGNPNQPQHF	TGTGCCAGCAGTTCGACAGGGAACCCCAATCAGCCCCAGCATTTT
TRBJ2-1	once	TRBD2	TRBV28	CASSLSLAGRGNEQFF	TGTGCCAGCAGTTTATCACTAGCGGGAAGGGGAAATGAGCAGTTCTTC
TRBJ2-7	.	.	TRBV30	CAWSRDNYEQYF	TGTGCCTGGAGTAGAGACAACTACGAGCAGTACTTC
TRBJ1-2	.	.	TRBV27	CASRVRGGNPGGYTF	TGTGCCAGCAGGGTTCGCGGGGGAAATCCGGGTGGCTACACCTTC